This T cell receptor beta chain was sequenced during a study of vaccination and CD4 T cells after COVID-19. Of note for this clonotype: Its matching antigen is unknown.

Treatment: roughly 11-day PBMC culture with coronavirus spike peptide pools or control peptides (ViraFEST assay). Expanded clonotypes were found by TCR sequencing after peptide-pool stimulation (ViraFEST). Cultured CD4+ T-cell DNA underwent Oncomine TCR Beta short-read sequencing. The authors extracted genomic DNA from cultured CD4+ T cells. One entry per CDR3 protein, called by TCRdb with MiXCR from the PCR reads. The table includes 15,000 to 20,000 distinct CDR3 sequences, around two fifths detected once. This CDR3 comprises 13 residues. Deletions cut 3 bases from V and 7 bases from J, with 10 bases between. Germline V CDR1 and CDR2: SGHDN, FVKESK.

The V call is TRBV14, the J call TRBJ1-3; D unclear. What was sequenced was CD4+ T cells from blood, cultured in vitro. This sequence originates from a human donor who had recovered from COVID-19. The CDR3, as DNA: TGTGCCAGCAGCCAGGTTCTTGGGAACACCATATATTTT. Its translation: CASSQVLGNTIYF.